This T cell receptor (beta chain) was sequenced in a study of cytomegalovirus exposure and HLA in healthy donors. PCR involved 60 Vbeta and 13 Jbeta primers. The table came from immunoSEQ multiplex PCR; TCRdb's copy has only in-frame clones and leaves some out. The data contain about 160,000 clones, about 75% of them singletons. There are 16 residues in the CDR3. CDR1 SGHTA and CDR2 FQGNSA come from the germline V gene. The V end was cut by 3 bases, the J end by 3 bases, with 15 bases between. Input material: PBMCs. This sequence joins TRBV7-2 and TRBJ2-1, with D possibly TRBD2 on 6 matching bases. The receptor was derived from a female donor in good health and CMV-seronegative. CDR3 nucleotide sequence: TGTGCCAGCAGCTTTCTAGCGCTTGGCTTCTACAATGAGCAGTTCTTC. Translated: CASSFLALGFYNEQFF.